The subject of this entry is one T cell receptor (beta chain). This entry is derived from a study of T cells expressing NK-cell markers. Each CDR3 protein gets one entry in TCRdb, which reprocessed the 5' RACE reads and gives no DNA. Reported are about 540,000 distinct CDR3 sequences; the ten largest clones contain about 3.6%. The germline gives CDR1 SGHRS, CDR2 YFSETQ. This CDR3 has 15 residues. The chain employs TRBV5-1 and TRBJ2-3. Source material: blood T cells: a sorted CD56 or NKG2C T cell subset, CD4+ or CD8+ T cells, or bulk PBMC T cells (not recorded which). The receptor comes from a man aged 18 to 29 in good health. CDR3 in amino acids: CASSLQDSETDTQYF.